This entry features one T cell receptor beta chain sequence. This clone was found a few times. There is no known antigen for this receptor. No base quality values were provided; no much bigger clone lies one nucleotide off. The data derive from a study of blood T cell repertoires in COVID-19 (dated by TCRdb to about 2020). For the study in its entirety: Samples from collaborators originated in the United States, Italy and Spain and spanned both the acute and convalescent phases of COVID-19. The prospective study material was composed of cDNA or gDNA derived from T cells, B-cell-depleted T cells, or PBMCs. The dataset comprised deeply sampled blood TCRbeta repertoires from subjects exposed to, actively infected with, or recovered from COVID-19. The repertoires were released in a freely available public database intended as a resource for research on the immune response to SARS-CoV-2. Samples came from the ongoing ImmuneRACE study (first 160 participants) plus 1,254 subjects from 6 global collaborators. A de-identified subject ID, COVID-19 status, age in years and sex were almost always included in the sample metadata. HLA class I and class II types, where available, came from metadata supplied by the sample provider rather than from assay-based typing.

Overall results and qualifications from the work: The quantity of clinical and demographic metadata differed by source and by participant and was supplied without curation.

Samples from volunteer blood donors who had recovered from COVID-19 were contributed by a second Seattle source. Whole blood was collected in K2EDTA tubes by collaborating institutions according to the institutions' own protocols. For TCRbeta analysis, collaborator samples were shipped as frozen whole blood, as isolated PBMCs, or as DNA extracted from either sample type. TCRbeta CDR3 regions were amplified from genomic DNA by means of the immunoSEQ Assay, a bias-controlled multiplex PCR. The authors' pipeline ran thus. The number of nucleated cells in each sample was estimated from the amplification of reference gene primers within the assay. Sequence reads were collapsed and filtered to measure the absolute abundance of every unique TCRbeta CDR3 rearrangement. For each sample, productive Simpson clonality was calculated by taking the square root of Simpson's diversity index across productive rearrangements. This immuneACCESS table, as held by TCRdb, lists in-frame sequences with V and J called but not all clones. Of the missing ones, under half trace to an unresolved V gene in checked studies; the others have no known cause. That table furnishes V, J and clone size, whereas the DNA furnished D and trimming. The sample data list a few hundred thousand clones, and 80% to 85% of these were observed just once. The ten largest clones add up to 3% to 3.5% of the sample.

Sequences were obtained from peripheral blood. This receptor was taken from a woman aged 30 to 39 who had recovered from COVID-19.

This receptor carries the CDR3 CASSLERGYNEQFF. The nucleotide sequence is given as TGTGCCAGCAGCTTAGAGCGGGGGTACAATGAGCAGTTCTTC. The rearranged segments are TRBV7-2 and TRBJ2-1; TRBD2 lines up with 8 middle nucleotides. V and J are trimmed by 1 base and 4 bases, and the gene matches miss 0 bases of the junction. CDR1 SGHTA and CDR2 FQGNSA are derived from the germline V gene. Including the terminal cysteine and phenylalanine, the CDR3 comprises 14 residues. CDR3 DNA only is kept here, 42 bases in frame from base 1.